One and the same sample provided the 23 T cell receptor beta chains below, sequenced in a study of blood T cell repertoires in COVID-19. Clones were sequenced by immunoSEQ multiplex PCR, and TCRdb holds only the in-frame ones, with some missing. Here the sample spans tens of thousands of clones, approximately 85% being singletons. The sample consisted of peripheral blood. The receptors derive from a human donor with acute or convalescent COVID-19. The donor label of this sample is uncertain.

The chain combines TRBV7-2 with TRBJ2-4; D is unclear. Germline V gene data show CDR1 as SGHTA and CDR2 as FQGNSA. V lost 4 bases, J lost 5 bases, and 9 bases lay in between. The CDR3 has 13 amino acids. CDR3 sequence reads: CASSSLQENIQYF. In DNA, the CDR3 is TGTGCCAGCAGCTCCCTCCAGGAAAACATTCAGTACTTC.

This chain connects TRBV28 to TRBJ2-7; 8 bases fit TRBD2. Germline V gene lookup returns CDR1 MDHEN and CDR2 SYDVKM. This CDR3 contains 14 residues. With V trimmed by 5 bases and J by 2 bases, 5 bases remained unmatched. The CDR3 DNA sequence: TGTGCCAGCAGTCCAGGGACTAGACCCTACGAGCAGTACTTC. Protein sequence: CASSPGTRPYEQYF.

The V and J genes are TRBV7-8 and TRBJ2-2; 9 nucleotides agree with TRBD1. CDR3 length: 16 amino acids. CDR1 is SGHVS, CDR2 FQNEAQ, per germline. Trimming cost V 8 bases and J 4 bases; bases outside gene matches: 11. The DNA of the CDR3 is TGTGCCAGCTCTCAACAGGGGGCAGGCGGCACCGGGGAGCTGTTTTTT. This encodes CASSQQGAGGTGELFF.

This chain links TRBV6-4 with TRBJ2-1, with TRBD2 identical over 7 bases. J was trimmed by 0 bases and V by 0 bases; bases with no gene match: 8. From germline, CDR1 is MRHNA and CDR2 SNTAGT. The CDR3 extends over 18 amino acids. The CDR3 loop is CASSDSGERGYSYNEQFF. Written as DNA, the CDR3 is TGTGCCAGCAGTGACTCAGGTGAGCGGGGTTACTCCTACAATGAGCAGTTCTTC.

CDR3 loop: CASSLIEIGYTF. The CDR3 coding sequence is TGTGCCAGCAGCTTAATAGAGATTGGCTACACCTTC. V is TRBV7-9 and J is TRBJ1-2, with no clear D. Trimming took off 2 bases at V and 7 bases at J, with 8 bases between the two ends. The CDR3 is 12 residues long. Looked up from germline, CDR1 is SEHNR and CDR2 is FQNEAQ (reference sequence). Full variable domain (rest looked up from reference TRBV7-9 and TRBJ1-2): DTGVSQNPRHKITKRGQNVTFRCDPISEHNRLYWYRQTLGQGPEFLTYFQNEAQLEKSRLLSDRFSAERPKGSFSTLEIQRTEQGDSAMYLCASSLIEIGYTFGSGTRLTVV.

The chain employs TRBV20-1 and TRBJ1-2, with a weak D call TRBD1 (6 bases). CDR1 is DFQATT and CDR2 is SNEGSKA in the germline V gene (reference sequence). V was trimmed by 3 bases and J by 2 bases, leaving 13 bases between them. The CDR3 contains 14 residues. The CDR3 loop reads CSASIVQGNYGYTF. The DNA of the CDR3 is TGCAGTGCTAGTATAGTTCAGGGGAACTATGGCTACACCTTC.

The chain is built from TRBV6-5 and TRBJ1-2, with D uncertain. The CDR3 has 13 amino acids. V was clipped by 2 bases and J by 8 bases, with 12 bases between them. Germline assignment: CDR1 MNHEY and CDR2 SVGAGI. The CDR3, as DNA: TGTGCCAGCAGTTACGAGGGTATTAGCGGCTACACCTTC. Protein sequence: CASSYEGISGYTF.

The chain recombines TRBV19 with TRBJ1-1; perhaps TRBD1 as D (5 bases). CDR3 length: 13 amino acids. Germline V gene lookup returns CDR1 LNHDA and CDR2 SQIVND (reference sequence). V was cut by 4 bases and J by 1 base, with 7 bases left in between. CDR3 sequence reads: CASSKGKNTEAFF. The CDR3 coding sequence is TGTGCCAGTAGTAAGGGGAAGAACACTGAAGCTTTCTTT.

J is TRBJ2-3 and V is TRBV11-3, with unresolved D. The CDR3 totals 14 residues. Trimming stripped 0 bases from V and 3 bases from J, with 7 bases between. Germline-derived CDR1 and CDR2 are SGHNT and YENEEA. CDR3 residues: CASSLDVLTDTQYF. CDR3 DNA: TGTGCCAGCAGCTTAGATGTTTTAACAGATACGCAGTATTTT.

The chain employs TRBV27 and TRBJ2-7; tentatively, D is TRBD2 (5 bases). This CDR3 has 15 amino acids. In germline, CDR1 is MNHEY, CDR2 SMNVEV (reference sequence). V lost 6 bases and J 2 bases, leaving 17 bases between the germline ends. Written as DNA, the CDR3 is TGTGCCAGCAGCCGATCCGGGGTTGGTACCTACGAGCAGTACTTC. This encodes CASSRSGVGTYEQYF.

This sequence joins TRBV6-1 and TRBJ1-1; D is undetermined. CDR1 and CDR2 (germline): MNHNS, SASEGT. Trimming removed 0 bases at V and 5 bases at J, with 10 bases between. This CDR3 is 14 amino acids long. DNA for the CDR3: TGTGCCAGCAGTGAAGCTTCGGGAATGACTGAAGCTTTCTTT. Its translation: CASSEASGMTEAFF.

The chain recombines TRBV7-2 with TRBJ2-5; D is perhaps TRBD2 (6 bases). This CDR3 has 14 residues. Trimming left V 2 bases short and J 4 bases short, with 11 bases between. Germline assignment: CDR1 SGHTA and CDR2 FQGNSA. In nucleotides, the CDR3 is TGTGCCAGCAGCTTAATCTCCGGGAGAGAGACCCAGTACTTC. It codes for CASSLISGRETQYF. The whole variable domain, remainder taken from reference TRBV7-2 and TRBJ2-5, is GAGVSQSPSNKVTEKGKDVELRCDPISGHTALYWYRQSLGQGLEFLIYFQGNSAPDKSGLPSDRFSAERTGGSVSTLTIQRTQQEDSAVYLCASSLISGRETQYFGPGTRLLVL.

For the CDR3, the DNA is TGTGCCAGCAGCGTCAGCGGGGGGTCCTACAATGAGCAGTTCTTC. It encodes CASSVSGGSYNEQFF. The chain couples TRBV7-3 to TRBJ2-1; 9 bases match TRBD2. The V gene's germline CDR1 is SGHTA and CDR2 FQGTGA. The V gene end was trimmed by 5 bases and the J gene end by 1 base; junction bases not matched to a gene: 3. The CDR3 runs to 15 residues. Looking up the rest from reference TRBV7-3 and TRBJ2-1 gives the full variable domain: GAGVSQTPSNKVTEKGKYVELRCDPISGHTALYWYRQSLGQGPEFLIYFQGTGAADDSGLPNDRFFAVRPEGSVSTLKIQRTERGDSAVYLCASSVSGGSYNEQFFGPGTRLTVL.

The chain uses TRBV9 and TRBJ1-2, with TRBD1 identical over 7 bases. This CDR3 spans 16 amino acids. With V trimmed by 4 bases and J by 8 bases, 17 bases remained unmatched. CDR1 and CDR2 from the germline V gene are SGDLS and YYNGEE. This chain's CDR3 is CASSPTPTGWKGGYTF. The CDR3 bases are TGTGCCAGCAGCCCTACTCCGACAGGGTGGAAGGGAGGCTACACCTTC.

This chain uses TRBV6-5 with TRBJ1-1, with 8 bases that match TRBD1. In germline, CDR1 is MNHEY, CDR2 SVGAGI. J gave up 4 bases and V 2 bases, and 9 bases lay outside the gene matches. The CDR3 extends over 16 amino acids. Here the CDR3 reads CASSYAGGELGTEAFF. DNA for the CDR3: TGTGCCAGCAGTTACGCAGGGGGCGAGTTGGGCACTGAAGCTTTCTTT.

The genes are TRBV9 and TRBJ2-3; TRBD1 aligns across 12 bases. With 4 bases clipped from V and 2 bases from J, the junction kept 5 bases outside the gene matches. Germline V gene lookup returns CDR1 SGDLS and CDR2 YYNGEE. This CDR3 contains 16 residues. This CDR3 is CASSPRGQGATDTQYF. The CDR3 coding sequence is TGTGCCAGCAGCCCTCGGGGACAGGGGGCCACAGATACGCAGTATTTT.

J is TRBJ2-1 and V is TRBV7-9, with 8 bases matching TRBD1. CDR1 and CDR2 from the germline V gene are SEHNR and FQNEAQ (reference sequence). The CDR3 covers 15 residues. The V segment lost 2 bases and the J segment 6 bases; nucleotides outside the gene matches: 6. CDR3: CASSLMQGASNEQFF. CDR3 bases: TGTGCCAGCAGCTTAATGCAGGGGGCGAGCAATGAGCAGTTCTTC.

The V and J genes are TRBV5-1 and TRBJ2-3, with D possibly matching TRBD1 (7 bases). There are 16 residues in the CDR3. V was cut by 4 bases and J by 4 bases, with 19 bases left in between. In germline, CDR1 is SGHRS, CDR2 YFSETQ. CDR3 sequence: CASSASTGRPADTQYF. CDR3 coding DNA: TGCGCCAGCAGCGCCTCGACAGGGAGGCCTGCAGATACGCAGTATTTT.

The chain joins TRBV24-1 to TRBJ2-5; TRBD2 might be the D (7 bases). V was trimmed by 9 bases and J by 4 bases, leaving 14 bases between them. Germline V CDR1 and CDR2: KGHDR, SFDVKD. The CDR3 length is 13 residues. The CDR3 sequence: CATSLRGRETQYF. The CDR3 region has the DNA TGTGCCACCTCCCTGCGGGGGCGAGAGACCCAGTACTTC.

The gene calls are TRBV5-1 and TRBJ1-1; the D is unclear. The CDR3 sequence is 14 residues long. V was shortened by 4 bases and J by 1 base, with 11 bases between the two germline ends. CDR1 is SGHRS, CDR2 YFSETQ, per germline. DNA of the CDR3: TGCGCCAGCAGCCGCGGGGAAGGGAACACTGAAGCTTTCTTT. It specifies CASSRGEGNTEAFF.

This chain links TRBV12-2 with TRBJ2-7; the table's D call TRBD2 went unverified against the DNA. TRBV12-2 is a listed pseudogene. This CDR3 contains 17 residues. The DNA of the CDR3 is TGTGCAAGTCGCTTAGCGGGGAGCGGGAGGATCACCTACGAGCAGTACTTC. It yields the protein CASRLAGSGRITYEQYF.

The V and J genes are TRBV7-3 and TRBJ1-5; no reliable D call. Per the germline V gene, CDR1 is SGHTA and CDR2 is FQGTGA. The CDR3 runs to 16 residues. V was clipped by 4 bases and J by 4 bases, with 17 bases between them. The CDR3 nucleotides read TGTGCCAGCAGCTCCTCCGGGCCCACGGGGAATCAGCCCCAGCATTTT. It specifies CASSSSGPTGNQPQHF.

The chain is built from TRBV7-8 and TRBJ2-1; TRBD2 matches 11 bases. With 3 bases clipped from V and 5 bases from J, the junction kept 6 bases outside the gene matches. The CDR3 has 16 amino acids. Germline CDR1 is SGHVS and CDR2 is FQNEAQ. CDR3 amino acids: CASSLGTSGVNNEQFF. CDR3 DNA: TGTGCCAGCAGCTTGGGGACTAGCGGAGTTAACAATGAGCAGTTCTTC.